This TCR beta chain is from a study of PD-L1 blockade in urothelial cancer. Study overall: Median T cell yield per blood sample was about 150,000 cells.

Synthetic templates analogous to TCR were spiked into all PCRs individually. Profiling relied on immunoSEQ multiplex PCR, and the TCRdb table lists in-frame clones only, not all of them. This table holds about 52,000 clones, approximately 77% found once. As to time point: pretreatment peripheral blood. Patients suffered from locally advanced or metastatic urothelial carcinoma. The CDR3 sequence is 16 residues long. Germline lookup yields CDR1 SNHLY and CDR2 FYNNEI. The V gene lost 11 bases and the J gene lost 7 bases, with 26 bases spanning the gap. This TCR was sampled from a man aged 65-85 years with urothelial cancer. The starting material was PBMCs, obtained around atezolizumab (anti-PD-L1) treatment. The chain carries TRBV2 and TRBJ1-4, with D possibly TRBD1 on 6 matching bases. DNA for the CDR3: TGTGCCGCGGAAGGACTGGGCAGGGGCTTTGGTGAAAAACTGTTTTTT. This sequence encodes CAAEGLGRGFGEKLFF.